This entry lists 27 T cell receptor beta chains sequenced from one sample in a study of radiotherapy plus CTLA-4 blockade in lung cancer. TCRdb's copy holds only in-frame clones and misses some; the assay was immunoSEQ multiplex PCR. The table has about 120,000 clones, more than 80% seen once. The sequencing here drew on peripheral blood, taken from a patient treated with radiotherapy plus ipilimumab. These receptor sequences come from a human donor with non-small cell lung cancer that progressed on radiotherapy plus ipilimumab.

V usage is TRBV10-3 and J usage is TRBJ1-3; possible D gene TRBD1, 5 bases. CDR3 length: 15 amino acids. Germline values: CDR1 ENHRY, CDR2 SYGVKD. Between the trimmed V and J ends, which lost 5 bases and 0 bases, there was a span of 11 bases. In DNA, the CDR3 is TGTGCCATCAGTAAAGGGGTTAACTCTGGAAACACCATATATTTT. Translated: CAISKGVNSGNTIYF.

V is TRBV15 and J is TRBJ1-2; D gene ambiguous. This CDR3 is built from 16 residues. Trimming shortened V by 1 base and J by 0 bases, and 12 bases separated the two germline ends. The germline V gene has CDR1 LNHNV and CDR2 YYDKDF (reference sequence). CDR3 sequence: CATSRVLGLTNYGYTF. For the CDR3, the DNA is TGTGCCACCAGCAGAGTTTTAGGACTCACTAACTATGGCTACACCTTC.

This chain joins TRBV7-9 and TRBJ2-3, with 10 bases matching TRBD2. The germline CDR1 and CDR2 sequences are SEHNR and FQNEAQ (reference sequence). Germline trimming cut 3 bases from V and 6 bases from J; bases unmatched to any gene: 6. The CDR3 consists of 15 residues. CDR3 loop: CASSLTSGRADTQYF. As DNA, the CDR3 is TGTGCCAGCAGCTTGACCAGCGGGAGGGCCGATACGCAGTATTTT.

The chain carries TRBV5-4 and TRBJ1-5; 9 bases are a match to TRBD1. There are 15 residues in the CDR3. J lost 4 bases, V lost 4 bases, and 6 bases had no gene match. Germline CDR1 and CDR2: SGHNT and YYREEE (reference sequence). The CDR3 spells CASSIGQGKNQPQHF. The DNA for the CDR3 is TGTGCCAGCAGCATCGGACAGGGGAAAAATCAGCCCCAGCATTTT.

CDR3 amino acids: CASSPGGGKTYEQYF. As DNA, the CDR3 is TGTGCCAGCAGCCCTGGTGGCGGGAAGACCTACGAGCAGTACTTC. The genes are TRBV7-6 and TRBJ2-7; D perhaps matches TRBD2 (6 bases). Per germline, CDR1 SGHVS and CDR2 FNYEAQ. The CDR3 contains 15 residues. V dropped 5 bases and J dropped 2 bases, with 16 bases sitting between them.

Comment on this clone: A junction boundary mismatches the germline segment, possibly from a read error. This same CDR3 is encoded by further DNA sequences in the sample. The genes are TRBV5-4 and TRBJ2-1; perhaps TRBD2 as D (5 bases). The CDR3 is 14 amino acids. Germline V gene lookup returns CDR1 SGHNT and CDR2 YYREEE (reference sequence). The CDR3 DNA follows: TGCGCCAGCAGCTTGGTTACTAGAGGGAATGAGCAGTTCTTC. It yields the protein CASSLVTRGNEQFF.

Comments on this clone: Other nucleotide sequences in the sample specify the same CDR3. The chain links TRBV5-1 to TRBJ1-1; possibly TRBD1 for D (6 bases). The CDR3 extends over 15 amino acids. V lost 4 bases and J 0 bases, leaving 13 bases between the germline ends. From germline, CDR1 is SGHRS and CDR2 YFSETQ. The CDR3 sequence: CASSPGRGMNTEAFF. CDR3 nucleotides: TGCGCCAGCAGCCCCGGGAGGGGGATGAACACTGAAGCTTTCTTT.

V gene TRBV19 combines with J gene TRBJ2-3; 10 bases are shared with TRBD2. V was clipped by 5 bases and J by 3 bases; unmatched bases: 5. CDR3 size: 15 residues. Looked up from germline, CDR1 is LNHDA and CDR2 is SQIVND (reference sequence). CDR3 nucleotides: TGTGCCAGTAGTCTAGCGGGAGTGGGGACAGATACGCAGTATTTT. Its protein product is CASSLAGVGTDTQYF.

The CDR3, as DNA: TGTGCCAGCAGTGCCAGGGGGCAGGAGACCCAGTACTTC. Translating it yields CASSARGQETQYF. V is TRBV2 and J is TRBJ2-5; TRBD1 matches at 8 bases. Trimming cost V 4 bases and J 5 bases; bases outside gene matches: 3. There are 13 residues in the CDR3. Germline loops: CDR1 SNHLY, CDR2 FYNNEI.

The genes are TRBV30 and TRBJ1-1, with TRBD1 identical over 7 bases. Germline loops: CDR1 GTSNPN, CDR2 SVGIG (reference sequence). This CDR3 is 16 amino acids long. J lost 2 bases, V lost 2 bases, and 11 bases had no gene match. In DNA form, the CDR3 reads TGTGCCTGGAGTCCGAGGTTAGGGGGCGGAAACACTGAAGCTTTCTTT. Encoded protein: CAWSPRLGGGNTEAFF.

The chain employs TRBV5-1 and TRBJ2-1; possible D gene TRBD2, 5 bases. CDR3 length: 12 residues. Germline CDR1 is SGHRS and CDR2 is YFSETQ. V was clipped by 6 bases and J by 5 bases, with 9 bases between them. This chain's CDR3 is CASTGLNNEQFF. CDR3 nucleotide sequence: TGCGCCAGCACCGGACTCAACAATGAGCAGTTCTTC. The full variable domain, with the rest looked up from reference TRBV5-1 and TRBJ2-1, is KAGVTQTPRYLIKTRGQQVTLSCSPISGHRSVSWYQQTPGQGLQFLFEYFSETQRNKGNFPGRFSGRQFSNSRSEMNVSTLELGDSALYLCASTGLNNEQFFGPGTRLTVL.

This clone was detected once. V gene TRBV5-1 combines with J gene TRBJ2-3, with TRBD1 matching 10 bases. The V gene end was trimmed by 4 bases and the J gene end by 3 bases; junction bases not matched to a gene: 5. CDR1 and CDR2 (germline): SGHRS, YFSETQ. This CDR3 is built from 15 residues. For the CDR3, the DNA is TGCGCCAGCAGCCCGACAGGGGGCGGTACAGATACGCAGTATTTT. Amino acid sequence: CASSPTGGGTDTQYF.

The J gene is TRBJ1-1, the V gene TRBV6-6; tentative D call: TRBD1 (5 bases). Trimming pared 7 bases from V and 10 bases from J, leaving 19 bases between. CDR1 and CDR2 (germline): MNHNY, SVGAGI (reference sequence). There are 13 residues in the CDR3. The CDR3 reads CASNPTGTPGAFF. The DNA of the CDR3 is TGTGCCAGCAACCCCACCGGGACCCCGGGAGCTTTCTTT.

This chain connects TRBV19 to TRBJ1-2; 12 nucleotides align to TRBD1. The V and J ends lost 6 bases and 8 bases, in that order; junction bases with no gene match: 13. Germline assignment: CDR1 LNHDA and CDR2 SQIVND (reference sequence). This CDR3 region has 16 residues. The CDR3 reads CASSRDRGRPPYGYTF. The CDR3, as DNA: TGTGCCAGTAGCAGGGACAGGGGGCGCCCACCATACGGCTACACCTTC.

The chain couples TRBV2 to TRBJ2-1; 7 bases are a match to TRBD2. The CDR3 has 14 residues. The trim removed 5 bases at V and 5 bases at J, leaving 6 bases unmatched. Per germline, CDR1 SNHLY and CDR2 FYNNEI. This CDR3 is CASSRVLAHNEQFF. The CDR3 DNA sequence: TGTGCCAGCAGTAGGGTACTAGCGCACAATGAGCAGTTCTTC.

About this clone: At one end, the junction sequence differs from germline, possibly due to a read error. The chain uses TRBV7-7 and TRBJ2-5, with D perhaps TRBD2 (5 bases). This CDR3 is built from 15 residues. CDR1 and CDR2 from the germline V gene are SSHAT and FNYEAQ (reference sequence). The CDR3 nucleotides read TGTGCTAGCAGCTTTCAACTAGAGCCCAGGGAGACCCAGTACTTC. It is translated as CASSFQLEPRETQYF.

CDR3 region: CASQSGYTF. The CDR3 DNA reads TGTGCCAGCCAAAGTGGCTACACCTTC. The rearrangement uses TRBV2 and TRBJ1-2; D unclear. The CDR3 length is 9 residues. The germline V gene encodes CDR1 SNHLY and CDR2 FYNNEI. Trimming stripped 8 bases from V and 7 bases from J, with 5 bases between.

The V gene is TRBV5-1, the J gene TRBJ2-2, with a weak D call TRBD2 (7 bases). There are 16 residues in the CDR3. CDR1 and CDR2 (germline): SGHRS, YFSETQ. V lost 7 bases and J lost 4, with 20 bases in between. The CDR3 loop is CASSLLGGLGTGELFF. In DNA, the CDR3 is TGCGCCAGCTCCCTCCTGGGGGGGCTAGGCACCGGGGAGCTGTTTTTT.

The chain combines TRBV2 with TRBJ2-7, with D possibly being TRBD1 (5 bases). From germline, CDR1 is SNHLY and CDR2 FYNNEI. V lost 4 bases and J 4 bases, leaving 8 bases between the germline ends. The CDR3 has 12 residues. The CDR3 region has the DNA TGTGCCAGCAGTGGCAGGGAATACGAGCAGTACTTC. The encoded protein is CASSGREYEQYF.

V gene TRBV6-5 combines with J gene TRBJ2-2; 7 bases fit TRBD1. The CDR3 totals 14 residues. The germline V gene encodes CDR1 MNHEY and CDR2 SVGAGI. The V segment lost 10 bases and the J segment 5 bases; nucleotides outside the gene matches: 10. CDR3 sequence: CATGAQQGTGELFF. As DNA, the CDR3 is TGTGCCACTGGGGCCCAACAGGGGACCGGGGAGCTGTTTTTT.

The chain carries TRBV5-1 and TRBJ2-7; 8 nucleotides match TRBD1. CDR1 and CDR2 (germline): SGHRS, YFSETQ. The CDR3 runs to 15 residues. V gave up 3 bases and J gave up 2 bases; unmatched junction bases: 7. CDR3 loop: CASSSQGAGAYEQYF. The CDR3 DNA sequence: TGCGCCAGCAGCTCCCAGGGGGCAGGCGCCTACGAGCAGTACTTC. Full variable domain (rest looked up from reference TRBV5-1 and TRBJ2-7): KAGVTQTPRYLIKTRGQQVTLSCSPISGHRSVSWYQQTPGQGLQFLFEYFSETQRNKGNFPGRFSGRQFSNSRSEMNVSTLELGDSALYLCASSSQGAGAYEQYFGPGTRLTVT.

In this sample, this clone turned up a few times. The chain recombines TRBV5-4 with TRBJ1-2; D uncertain. Trimming took 0 bases from V and 2 from J, leaving 8 bases between them. CDR1 and CDR2 (germline): SGHNT, YYREEE (reference sequence). This CDR3 has 14 amino acids. CDR3 residues: CASSLEGLNYGYTF. CDR3 coding DNA: TGTGCCAGCAGCTTGGAGGGTCTGAACTATGGCTACACCTTC.

The V and J genes are TRBV14 and TRBJ1-3; D unclear. Trimming took 1 base from V and 0 from J, leaving 7 bases between them. The germline CDR1 and CDR2 sequences are SGHDN and FVKESK. CDR3 length equals 15 residues. In DNA, the CDR3 is TGTGCCAGCAGCCAAGGTTTAGGCTCTGGAAACACCATATATTTT. Its translation: CASSQGLGSGNTIYF.

This chain connects TRBV7-3 to TRBJ2-1; 9 bases line up with TRBD2. CDR1 and CDR2 (germline): SGHTA, FQGTGA. J was trimmed by 10 bases and V by 0 bases; bases with no gene match: 7. The CDR3 totals 15 residues. In nucleotides, the CDR3 is TGTGCCAGCAGCTTAACTAGCGGGAGTAAGGGAGAGCAGTTCTTC. Translated, it gives CASSLTSGSKGEQFF.

In this sample, this clone turned up once. The chain recombines TRBV6-5 with TRBJ1-5, with D perhaps matching TRBD1 (5 bases). The CDR3 spans 15 residues. Per the germline V gene, CDR1 is MNHEY and CDR2 is SVGAGI. Deletions cut 5 bases from V and 3 bases from J, with 14 bases between. CDR3 protein: CASSATGGVNQPQHF. The CDR3 DNA is TGTGCCAGCAGTGCCACTGGGGGGGTCAATCAGCCCCAGCATTTT.

V usage is TRBV19 and J usage is TRBJ1-1; D possibly corresponds to TRBD1 (5 bases). CDR1 is LNHDA and CDR2 is SQIVND in the germline V gene (reference sequence). Deletions cut 5 bases from V and 4 bases from J, with 14 bases between. CDR3 length: 14 residues. The DNA for the CDR3 is TGTGCCAGTAGTCGCCAGGGCGGGAGCACTGAAGCTTTCTTT. Its translation is CASSRQGGSTEAFF.

The chain has TRBV9 and TRBJ2-3, with a tentative D call TRBD2 (6 bases). With 3 bases removed from V and 3 bases from J, the gap between germline ends came to 17 bases. The CDR3 runs to 16 residues. Germline CDR1 and CDR2: SGDLS and YYNGEE. CDR3 in DNA: TGTGCCAGCAGCGCCCCCCGCGGCGGGAAAACAGATACGCAGTATTTT. Translation gives CASSAPRGGKTDTQYF.